This paragraph covers one T cell receptor beta chain sequence. The sample has other DNA sequences that encode this CDR3 too. This sample is part of a study of shared clonotypes between healthy human individuals. The germline CDR1 and CDR2 sequences are MDHEN and SYDVKM. J lost 2 bases, V lost 6 bases, and 5 bases had no gene match. The CDR3 is made up of 14 amino acids. Here immunoSEQ multiplex PCR was the method, and the copy in TCRdb shows in-frame clones only, minus some. Of under 650,000 clones in the sample, 90% to 97% were seen once. There were only Caucasian adults among the donors, and all lived in Nashville, Tennessee.

The source of this sequence is a woman aged 25 to 45 in good health. J is TRBJ1-1 and V is TRBV28; TRBD1 matches at 8 bases. Sequenced input: naive CD4+ T cells sorted from blood. The sample's subset: CD45RA+ positively selected. In DNA, the CDR3 is TGTGCCAGCAGACCCGGACAGGGTAACACTGAAGCTTTCTTT. It is translated as CASRPGQGNTEAFF. Complete variable domain (other parts from reference TRBV28 and TRBJ1-1): DVKVTQSSRYLVKRTGEKVFLECVQDMDHENMFWYRQDPGLGLRLIYFSYDVKMKEKGDIPEGYSVSREKKERFSLILESASTNQTSMYLCASRPGQGNTEAFFGQGTRLTVV.